A single TCR beta chain is shown here with its context. The sample is drawn from a study of T cell responses to AZD1222 COVID-19 vaccine. The germline V gene has CDR1 SGDLS and CDR2 YYNGEE. J was trimmed by 5 bases and V by 1 base; bases with no gene match: 2. The CDR3 has 15 amino acids. Clones were sequenced by immunoSEQ multiplex PCR, and TCRdb holds only the in-frame ones, with some missing. The sample lists more than 75,000 clones; approximately 91% were seen once. V gene TRBV9 combines with J gene TRBJ2-1, with 11 bases aligning to TRBD2. This specimen consisted of peripheral blood, obtained 28 days after the second AZD1222 dose. This TCR came from an adult who received the AZD1222 COVID-19 vaccine. The CDR3, as DNA: TGTGCCAGCAGCGTAACTAGCGGGAGAGACAATGAGCAGTTCTTC. Translation gives CASSVTSGRDNEQFF.